Presented here are 29 T cell receptor beta chains from one specimen sequenced in a study of control samples from healthy donors and cancer patients (dated by TCRdb to about 2020). The library was obtained by the immunoSEQ multiplex PCR assay. The immuneACCESS repertoire file appears here via TCRdb, limited to in-frame rearrangements. These files lack a portion of the clones; in checked studies, under half of the deficit traces to unresolved V genes, and the cause of the others is not known. The sample table holds fewer than 200,000 clones, of which about 90% were seen once. In total, the top ten clones hold roughly 5% of the sample. The source material was blood. These receptors were obtained from a woman between 25 and 40 years old in good health.

This rearrangement joins TRBV27 to TRBJ2-7, with 11 bases aligning to TRBD1. The CDR3 contains 14 residues. Germline-derived CDR1 and CDR2 are MNHEY and SMNVEV (reference sequence). Trimming removed 2 bases from V and 6 bases from J; junction bases left unmatched: 3. The CDR3 DNA is TGTGCCAGCAGTTTAGCCGGGACAGGGGGCGAGCAGTACTTC. Its translation is CASSLAGTGGEQYF.

The genes are TRBV29-1 and TRBJ2-3; TRBD1 matches at 7 bases. This CDR3 is built from 15 residues. Germline V lookup: CDR1 SQVTM, CDR2 ANQGSEA. The V and J ends lost 6 bases and 2 bases, in that order; junction bases with no gene match: 11. In DNA, the CDR3 is TGCAGCGTCACACCACAGGGGCGATCCACAGATACGCAGTATTTT. Its translation: CSVTPQGRSTDTQYF.

The chain employs TRBV5-1 and TRBJ2-2; no firm D call. Germline loops: CDR1 SGHRS, CDR2 YFSETQ. The CDR3 contains 15 residues. Trimming cost V 2 bases and J 5 bases, with 13 bases left between them. The CDR3 loop is CASSLSATQTGELFF. In DNA form, the CDR3 reads TGCGCCAGCAGCTTATCGGCTACTCAGACCGGGGAGCTGTTTTTT.

The rearrangement joins TRBV13 to TRBJ1-4; maybe TRBD1 (5 bases). CDR3 length equals 15 residues. V dropped 2 bases and J dropped 8 bases, with 15 bases sitting between them. CDR1 is PRHDT and CDR2 is FYEKMQ in the germline V gene (reference sequence). CDR3 residues: CASSLYGGSFEKLFF. DNA of the CDR3: TGTGCCAGCAGCTTATATGGGGGTTCCTTCGAAAAACTGTTTTTT. The variable domain in full, completed from reference TRBV13 and TRBJ1-4, reads AAGVIQSPRHLIKEKRETATLKCYPIPRHDTVYWYQQGPGQDPQFLISFYEKMQSDKGSIPDRFSAQQFSDYHSELNMSSLELGDSALYFCASSLYGGSFEKLFFGSGTQLSVL.

The chain recombines TRBV18 with TRBJ1-1, with TRBD1 matching 7 bases. After removal of 6 bases from V and 3 bases from J, the junction contained 7 bases not matched to a gene. This CDR3 region has 14 residues. Germline CDR1 is KGHSH and CDR2 is LQKENI. DNA of the CDR3: TGTGCCAGCTCCCTGACAGGGAGGGACACTGAAGCTTTCTTT. It encodes CASSLTGRDTEAFF.

The chain recombines TRBV10-3 with TRBJ2-7; 9 bases match TRBD2. There are 15 residues in the CDR3. Germline V gene data show CDR1 as ENHRY and CDR2 as SYGVKD. The trim removed 6 bases at V and 9 bases at J, leaving 15 bases unmatched. CDR3 nucleotides: TGTGCCATCAGGGATTTAGGGCGGGAGGGCCCAGGGCAGTACTTC. Translated: CAIRDLGREGPGQYF.

Only one count was recorded for this clone. The rearrangement uses TRBV10-3 and TRBJ1-4, with a possible D match to TRBD1 (6 bases). The germline V and J ends were trimmed by 6 bases and 5 bases, with 10 bases remaining between them. Per germline, CDR1 ENHRY and CDR2 SYGVKD. This CDR3 contains 13 residues. The CDR3 reads CAIRQGENEKLFF. The CDR3 DNA is TGTGCCATCAGACAGGGAGAAAATGAAAAACTGTTTTTT.

The chain has TRBV15 and TRBJ2-1; D is possibly TRBD2 (6 bases). The germline V gene encodes CDR1 LNHNV and CDR2 YYDKDF (reference sequence). The germline V and J ends were trimmed by 0 bases and 2 bases, with 11 bases remaining between them. The CDR3 spans 16 residues. CDR3 nucleotides: TGTGCCACCAGCAGAGACCGGGGGTGGCCCTACAATGAGCAGTTCTTC. Its protein product is CATSRDRGWPYNEQFF.

J is TRBJ1-2 and V is TRBV18, with 12 nucleotides matching TRBD1. This CDR3 spans 13 amino acids. In germline, CDR1 is KGHSH, CDR2 LQKENI. After removal of 3 bases from V and 11 bases from J, the junction contained 4 bases not matched to a gene. The CDR3 DNA follows: TGTGCCAGCTCACCCGGGACAGGGGGCCGTTACACCTTC. Residues: CASSPGTGGRYTF.

In nucleotides, the CDR3 is TGTGCCAGCACCTCGACAGGGGGAAATTCACCCCTCCACTTT. It codes for CASTSTGGNSPLHF. The rearrangement uses TRBV7-9 and TRBJ1-6; 9 bases are shared with TRBD1. CDR1 is SEHNR, CDR2 FQNEAQ, per germline (reference sequence). V gave up 7 bases and J gave up 7 bases; unmatched junction bases: 5. There are 14 residues in the CDR3.

This chain links TRBV11-1 with TRBJ2-5, with 13 bases identical to TRBD2. Unmatched junction bases numbered 5, after V lost 3 bases and J lost 7 bases. This CDR3 has 15 amino acids. Per germline, CDR1 SGHAT and CDR2 FQDESV (reference sequence). CDR3: CASSFGLAGEATQYF. Here the CDR3 DNA reads TGTGCCAGCAGCTTCGGACTAGCGGGAGAGGCGACCCAGTACTTC. Variable domain in full (rest from reference TRBV11-1 and TRBJ2-5): EAEVAQSPRYKITEKSQAVAFWCDPISGHATLYWYRQILGQGPELLVQFQDESVVDDSQLPKDRFSAERLKGVDSTLKIQPAELGDSAMYLCASSFGLAGEATQYFGPGTRLLVL.

This clone was counted a single time. The chain links TRBV18 to TRBJ1-5; D perhaps matches TRBD1 (5 bases). Germline values: CDR1 KGHSH, CDR2 LQKENI. Trimming took 1 base from V and 6 from J, leaving 13 bases between them. The CDR3 extends over 15 amino acids. CDR3 amino acids: CASSPQTPQGQPQHF. The CDR3 nucleotides are TGTGCCAGCTCACCACAGACCCCCCAGGGTCAGCCCCAGCATTTT.

V usage is TRBV5-6 and J usage is TRBJ2-5, with D possibly TRBD1 on 6 matching bases. The V end was cut by 3 bases, the J end by 1 base, with 10 bases between. Germline V gene sequence: CDR1 SGHDT, CDR2 YYEEEE. The length of the CDR3 is 14 residues. In nucleotides, the CDR3 is TGTGCCAGCAGCTACCGGGACACCCAAGAGACCCAGTACTTC. Its translation: CASSYRDTQETQYF.

The chain combines TRBV10-3 with TRBJ2-3; D is perhaps TRBD1 or TRBD2 (5 bases each). CDR1 is ENHRY, CDR2 SYGVKD, per germline. The CDR3 contains 16 residues. V was pared by 6 bases and J by 3 bases, with 19 bases between. The CDR3 here is CAISSLDLRGTDTQYF. The DNA of the CDR3 is TGTGCCATCAGCTCTCTGGACCTGAGGGGAACAGATACGCAGTATTTT.

The V gene is TRBV3-1 (or the pseudogene TRBV3-2), the J gene TRBJ2-6, with 7 bases lining up with TRBD1. Germline CDR1 reads LGHDT; CDR2 reads YNNKEL (reference sequence). V was clipped by 2 bases and J by 0 bases; unmatched bases: 7. The CDR3 length is 18 residues. CDR3 sequence reads: CASSQTKDRLSGANVLTF. The CDR3 DNA follows: TGTGCCAGCAGCCAAACTAAGGACAGGCTCTCTGGGGCCAACGTCCTGACTTTC.

Regarding this clone: Germline and junction disagree at one end, which may indicate a read error. The genes are TRBV6-5 and TRBJ2-3, with D possibly TRBD2 on 5 matching bases. Germline CDR1 is MNHEY and CDR2 is SVGAGI. CDR3 size: 12 residues. The CDR3 sequence: CATTSGTDTQYF. Written as DNA, the CDR3 is TGCGCCACCACCTCGGGAACAGATACGCAGTATTTT.

The chain employs TRBV2 and TRBJ1-2; D is undetermined. Germline CDR1 reads SNHLY; CDR2 reads FYNNEI. The ends were cut back, 6 bases at V and 5 bases at J, with 19 bases in the middle. This CDR3 region has 15 residues. The CDR3 DNA sequence: TGTGCCAGCAGCCTCGAACGGGAGGCCCCTTATGGCTACACCTTC. It yields the protein CASSLEREAPYGYTF.

The J gene is TRBJ1-1, the V gene TRBV4-1, with D tentatively TRBD1 (6 bases). Germline CDR1 and CDR2: MGHRA and YSYEKL. Trimming pared 2 bases from V and 1 base from J, leaving 17 bases between. The CDR3 contains 17 residues. Written as DNA, the CDR3 is TGCGCCAGCAGCCAAACAGGGAACCCCAGGGGGAACACTGAAGCTTTCTTT. This sequence encodes CASSQTGNPRGNTEAFF.

The chain joins TRBV3-1 (or the pseudogene TRBV3-2) to TRBJ2-4; 15 nucleotides line up with TRBD2. The CDR3 is made up of 18 amino acids. After removal of 4 bases from V and 0 bases from J, the junction contained 4 bases not matched to a gene. The germline V gene has CDR1 LGHDT and CDR2 YNNKEL (reference sequence). Here the CDR3 DNA reads TGTGCCAGCAGCCCGGGACTAGCGGGGGGCCAAGCCAAAAACATTCAGTACTTC. Translation: CASSPGLAGGQAKNIQYF.

The V call is TRBV7-8, the J call TRBJ1-2; 7 bases line up with TRBD1. Trimming cost V 1 base and J 2 bases; bases outside gene matches: 7. Germline V lookup: CDR1 SGHVS, CDR2 FQNEAQ. There are 16 residues in the CDR3. The CDR3 here is CASSLDRTGPNYGYTF. In DNA, the CDR3 is TGTGCCAGCAGCTTAGATAGGACAGGCCCCAACTATGGCTACACCTTC.

The CDR3 region has the DNA TGTGCCAGCAGCCTTACAGGGGGAAACTATGGCTACACCTTC. This encodes CASSLTGGNYGYTF. The chain recombines TRBV3-1 (or the pseudogene TRBV3-2) with TRBJ1-2; 8 bases agree with TRBD1. Germline V gives CDR1 LGHDT, CDR2 YNNKEL (reference sequence). V trimming: 4 bases; J trimming: 2 bases; junction bases outside the gene matches: 3. The CDR3 is 14 amino acids.

V and J are TRBV15 and TRBJ1-2; D gene unclear. The CDR3 runs to 15 residues. Between the trimmed V and J ends, which lost 0 bases and 5 bases, there was a span of 13 bases. Looked up from germline, CDR1 is LNHNV and CDR2 is YYDKDF (reference sequence). Here the CDR3 reads CATSRDPGWGYGYTF. In DNA, the CDR3 is TGTGCCACCAGCAGAGATCCGGGTTGGGGATATGGCTACACCTTC. The full variable domain, rest sourced from reference TRBV15 and TRBJ1-2, is DAMVIQNPRYQVTQFGKPVTLSCSQTLNHNVMYWYQQKSSQAPKLLFHYYDKDFNNEADTPDNFQSRRPNTSFCFLDIRSPGLGDTAMYLCATSRDPGWGYGYTFGSGTRLTVV.

The rearrangement links TRBV7-2 to TRBJ1-3; 9 nucleotides match TRBD1. The germline V gene has CDR1 SGHTA and CDR2 FQGNSA. CDR3 size: 16 residues. V lost 5 bases to trimming and J lost 5 bases; unmatched junction nucleotides: 10. The DNA for the CDR3 is TGTGCCAGCAGCCAACAATCCGGGACAGGGAGAAACACCATATATTTT. It is translated as CASSQQSGTGRNTIYF.

The chain employs TRBV28 and TRBJ1-6; D ambiguous. Trimming took 5 bases from V and 10 from J, leaving 9 bases between them. The CDR3 has 12 amino acids. The V gene's germline CDR1 is MDHEN and CDR2 SYDVKM. The CDR3: CASSQIGSPLHF. As DNA, the CDR3 is TGTGCCAGCAGTCAGATAGGATCACCCCTCCACTTT.

This chain connects TRBV19 to TRBJ2-2; tentative D call: TRBD2 (6 bases). Germline V gives CDR1 LNHDA, CDR2 SQIVND (reference sequence). The V end lost 4 bases, the J end lost 4 bases, and 10 bases lay between the germline ends. There are 14 residues in the CDR3. The CDR3 spells CASSTGLATGELFF. The CDR3 DNA reads as TGTGCCAGTAGTACGGGACTGGCCACCGGGGAGCTGTTTTTT.

This chain uses TRBV2 with TRBJ2-5; maybe TRBD1 (5 bases). The V gene lost 1 base and the J gene lost 5 bases, with 11 bases spanning the gap. Per the germline V gene, CDR1 is SNHLY and CDR2 is FYNNEI. The CDR3 loop spans 14 amino acids. The CDR3 bases are TGTGCCAGCAGTGAAGTCAGGGAAGGGGAGACCCAGTACTTC. This gives the protein CASSEVREGETQYF.

V and J are TRBV5-1 and TRBJ2-3, with 9 nucleotides matching TRBD2. The germline V gene encodes CDR1 SGHRS and CDR2 YFSETQ. The junction had 15 bases not matched to a gene; V was cut back by 4 bases and J by 0 bases. The length of the CDR3 is 19 residues. The CDR3 loop is CASSRISILAGVSTDTQYF. CDR3 in DNA: TGCGCCAGCAGCCGAATCTCCATACTAGCGGGCGTTAGCACAGATACGCAGTATTTT.

This rearrangement joins TRBV7-2 to TRBJ2-3; no firm D call. CDR3 length: 13 amino acids. V was cut by 1 base and J by 1 base, with 3 bases left in between. Germline V gives CDR1 SGHTA, CDR2 FQGNSA. For the CDR3, the DNA is TGTGCCAGCAGCTTAGAGGGCACAGATACGCAGTATTTT. This translates into CASSLEGTDTQYF.

This chain links TRBV19 with TRBJ2-2; no firm D call. CDR1 is LNHDA, CDR2 SQIVND, per germline (reference sequence). V was cut by 1 base and J by 2 bases, with 11 bases left in between. This CDR3 is 16 amino acids long. CDR3 sequence reads: CASSIGAQLNTGELFF. In DNA, the CDR3 is TGTGCCAGTAGTATAGGTGCCCAACTAAACACCGGGGAGCTGTTTTTT.